This TCR beta chain was captured in a study of identical twins. Overall study findings and caveats: Beta out-of-frame sequences showed weaker excess sharing between twins. Out-of-frame alpha sequences shared by twins showed excess low generation probability.

As regards this clonotype: The antigen remains unidentified.

A universal primer site was added by template switching, and unique molecular identifiers were carried by the cDNA. A single record per CDR3 protein comes from TCRdb applying MiXCR to the 5' RACE reads. The data contain hundreds of thousands of distinct CDR3 sequences, just over 7% of them singletons. In germline, CDR1 is SNHLY, CDR2 FYNNEI. After removal of 3 bases from V and 16 bases from J, the junction contained 9 bases not matched to a gene. This CDR3 contains 12 residues. Donors were all healthy Caucasians. These data were also filed under a second study, of yellow fever vaccine responses in identical twins.

The chain carries TRBV2 and TRBJ2-1, with 7 positions matching TRBD2. The sequence derives from a woman aged 18 to 35 in good health. The sample consisted of PBMCs. CDR3 nucleotides: TGTGCCAGCAGTGATCCCCAGGCGGGGGTTTTCTTC. Its translation: CASSDPQAGVFF.